The clone carrying this TCR beta chain was seen a few times. The sort gate was single viable CD3+CD4+CD8-CD45RO+ cells for memory CD4+ T cells. The CDR3 sequence is 12 residues long. Between the trimmed V and J ends, which lost 4 bases and 2 bases, there was a span of 6 bases. Per germline, CDR1 SGHNT and CDR2 YYREEE (reference sequence). These data come from a study of memory CD4+ T cells and cytomegalovirus serostatus. Study context: Of the healthy Belgian adults, several were CMV seropositive and about two dozen seronegative.

Assay used: immunoSEQ multiplex PCR; TCRdb lists only in-frame clones, some missing. The top ten clones hold approximately 1.9% of a sample with tens of thousands of clones, just over 75% of them seen once. The sample consisted of memory CD4+ T cells from blood. J is TRBJ1-2 and V is TRBV5-4; perhaps TRBD1 as D (6 bases). The TCR originated in an adult in good health and CMV-seronegative. CDR3 nucleotides: TGTGCCAGCAGCGGACAGAACTATGGCTACACCTTC. Amino acids: CASSGQNYGYTF.